This passage covers 28 T cell receptor beta chains from one sample sequenced in a study of shared T cell receptors in the human thymus. TCRdb's copy holds only in-frame clones and misses some; the assay was immunoSEQ multiplex PCR. This sample carries 55,000 to 75,000 clones, 90% to 95% of them seen once, and the ten largest clones take 0.03% to 0.04%. Material for sequencing was thymocytes. These receptors originate from a human donor.

The V gene is TRBV14, the J gene TRBJ2-4; D is unresolved. In germline, CDR1 is SGHDN, CDR2 FVKESK. Trimming cost V 3 bases and J 8 bases, with 11 bases left between them. CDR3 length: 13 residues. The CDR3 DNA sequence: TGTGCCAGCAGCCATTCCGACGCGGACATTCAGTACTTC. Residues: CASSHSDADIQYF.

V gene TRBV19 combines with J gene TRBJ1-1; TRBD1 might be the D (5 bases). CDR1 and CDR2 (germline): LNHDA, SQIVND (reference sequence). Trimming left V 6 bases short and J 1 base short, with 9 bases between. The CDR3 totals 13 residues. The CDR3 region is CASSGAANTEAFF. The CDR3 DNA sequence: TGTGCCAGTAGCGGGGCAGCGAACACTGAAGCTTTCTTT.

J is TRBJ2-3 and V is TRBV18, with 8 bases identical to TRBD2. This CDR3 region has 16 residues. Germline assignment: CDR1 KGHSH and CDR2 LQKENI. The ends lost 0 bases at V and 3 bases at J; junction bases unmatched: 5. The CDR3 bases are TGTGCCAGCTCACCACCTCGGGGGGGGGCGACAGATACGCAGTATTTT. It specifies CASSPPRGGATDTQYF.

The chain recombines TRBV28 with TRBJ1-3; D remains ambiguous. This CDR3 is built from 15 residues. Germline loops: CDR1 MDHEN, CDR2 SYDVKM. Trimming took 6 bases from V and 0 from J, leaving 12 bases between them. The CDR3 DNA reads as TGTGCCAGCAGCCACAAAGGAAACTCTGGAAACACCATATATTTT. Amino acid sequence: CASSHKGNSGNTIYF.

V is TRBV7-7 and J is TRBJ2-7; D is unclear. CDR1 and CDR2 (germline): SSHAT, FNYEAQ (reference sequence). The CDR3 consists of 12 residues. Trimming shortened V by 5 bases and J by 4 bases, and 9 bases separated the two germline ends. The CDR3 spells CASSPDPYEQYF. The CDR3, as DNA: TGTGCCAGCAGCCCAGACCCATACGAGCAGTACTTC.

The chain couples TRBV9 to TRBJ1-5; 8 nucleotides line up with TRBD1. The CDR3 totals 18 residues. J gave up 4 bases and V 4 bases, and 16 bases lay outside the gene matches. CDR1 SGDLS and CDR2 YYNGEE come from the germline V gene. The CDR3 loop is CASSSDHIRQGRNQPQHF. In DNA form, the CDR3 reads TGTGCCAGCAGCAGCGATCATATTAGACAGGGGCGAAATCAGCCCCAGCATTTT.

Only one count was recorded for this clone. The chain carries TRBV4-2 and TRBJ2-7, with 8 bases identical to TRBD1. The germline gives CDR1 LGHNA, CDR2 YNFKEQ. The CDR3 has 15 residues. V shed 4 bases and J 6 bases; nucleotides not matched to a gene: 11. The CDR3 protein is CASSPQTGVDREQYF. In nucleotides, the CDR3 is TGTGCCAGCAGCCCACAGACAGGGGTGGACCGCGAGCAGTACTTC.

V is TRBV5-1 and J is TRBJ1-1; 7 bases are shared with TRBD1. In germline, CDR1 is SGHRS, CDR2 YFSETQ. The V segment lost 2 bases and the J segment 0 bases; nucleotides outside the gene matches: 19. The CDR3 is 20 amino acids. The CDR3 is CASSFVFYRGEGVLNTEAFF. The CDR3 DNA reads as TGCGCCAGCAGCTTTGTATTCTACAGGGGAGAGGGGGTTTTGAACACTGAAGCTTTCTTT.

The chain joins TRBV7-2 to TRBJ1-2; 7 positions match TRBD1. After removal of 3 bases from V and 8 bases from J, the junction contained 18 bases not matched to a gene. Germline CDR1 and CDR2: SGHTA and FQGNSA. The CDR3 length is 17 residues. CDR3 in amino acids: CASSLGNDRVVFRGYTF. The CDR3 DNA is TGTGCCAGCAGCTTGGGGAACGACAGGGTGGTTTTTCGGGGCTACACCTTC.

The CDR3 DNA reads as TGTGCCAGCAGCCAAAGAGCGGGGGGCTTGACAGATACGCAGTATTTT. As protein: CASSQRAGGLTDTQYF. The chain joins TRBV4-2 to TRBJ2-3, with TRBD2 matching over 9 bases. CDR1 and CDR2 from the germline V gene are LGHNA and YNFKEQ. The CDR3 length is 16 residues. The trim removed 2 bases at V and 3 bases at J, leaving 6 bases unmatched.

This chain uses TRBV19 with TRBJ1-4; 9 bases match TRBD1. The V gene's germline CDR1 is LNHDA and CDR2 SQIVND (reference sequence). V dropped 2 bases and J dropped 7; count of bases not matched to a gene: 11. The CDR3 has 17 residues. CDR3 region: CASSIILNRGLGEKLFF. The CDR3 nucleotides are TGTGCCAGTAGTATAATTCTAAACAGGGGGCTTGGTGAAAAACTGTTTTTT. The full variable domain, rest sourced from reference TRBV19 and TRBJ1-4, is DGGITQSPKYLFRKEGQNVTLSCEQNLNHDAMYWYRQDPGQGLRLIYYSQIVNDFQKGDIAEGYSVSREKKESFPLTVTSAQKNPTAFYLCASSIILNRGLGEKLFFGSGTQLSVL.

This rearrangement joins TRBV5-8 to TRBJ2-5; the match to TRBD2 covers 8 bases. V was pared by 2 bases and J by 2 bases, with 17 bases of the junction left unmatched. Germline CDR1 reads SGHTS; CDR2 reads YDEGEE. This CDR3 is built from 19 residues. The CDR3 sequence is CASSFNSLWGLEGQETQYF. CDR3 nucleotide sequence: TGTGCCAGCAGCTTCAACTCGCTATGGGGACTAGAGGGTCAAGAGACCCAGTACTTC.

V usage is TRBV7-2 and J usage is TRBJ2-1, with D perhaps TRBD1 or TRBD2 (7 bases each). Germline V gives CDR1 SGHTA, CDR2 FQGNSA. The V end was cut by 5 bases, the J end by 14 bases, with 13 bases between. CDR3 length equals 11 residues. The chain's CDR3 is CASSPQGREFF. The DNA of the CDR3 is TGTGCCAGCAGCCCACAGGGGAGGGAGTTCTTC.

This clone was observed a handful of times. The chain links TRBV19 to TRBJ1-2; tentative D call: TRBD1 (6 bases). CDR1 LNHDA and CDR2 SQIVND come from the germline V gene (reference sequence). There are 13 residues in the CDR3. The V end lost 2 bases, the J end lost 4 bases, and 8 bases lay between the germline ends. The CDR3 spells CASSITGLYGYTF. In DNA form, the CDR3 reads TGTGCCAGTAGTATAACAGGGCTCTATGGCTACACCTTC.

The chain carries TRBV7-9 and TRBJ1-1; 7 bases map to TRBD1. Per germline, CDR1 SEHNR and CDR2 FQNEAQ (reference sequence). There are 15 residues in the CDR3. V lost 2 bases, J lost 0 bases, and 3 bases stayed unmatched. The CDR3 sequence is CASSLLTGMNTEAFF. CDR3 DNA: TGTGCCAGCAGCTTACTGACAGGGATGAACACTGAAGCTTTCTTT.

The rearrangement links TRBV5-1 to TRBJ2-5; D is perhaps TRBD1 (5 bases). This CDR3 is 15 amino acids long. V lost 2 bases and J lost 5, with 16 bases in between. The germline V gene has CDR1 SGHRS and CDR2 YFSETQ. The CDR3 DNA reads as TGCGCCAGCAGCTTAGGTGTGGTGACAGAGGAGACCCAGTACTTC. It translates to CASSLGVVTEETQYF.

The V and J genes are TRBV7-2 and TRBJ1-1; D not certain. Germline-derived CDR1 and CDR2 are SGHTA and FQGNSA. The CDR3 loop spans 15 amino acids. V was clipped by 1 base and J by 4 bases, with 13 bases between them. DNA of the CDR3: TGTGCCAGCAGCTTAGTAATTAGCGGTGGCACTGAAGCTTTCTTT. Translation: CASSLVISGGTEAFF.

The chain couples TRBV14 to TRBJ2-6; unclear D gene. The CDR3 spans 19 residues. Trimming stripped 3 bases from V and 0 bases from J, with 18 bases between. Germline values: CDR1 SGHDN, CDR2 FVKESK. The CDR3 DNA sequence: TGTGCCAGCAGCCATTCTCCGCGCAGGCAGGACTCTGGGGCCAACGTCCTGACTTTC. Translation: CASSHSPRRQDSGANVLTF.

The chain is built from TRBV29-1 and TRBJ2-1; 12 nucleotides agree with TRBD2. J lost 5 bases, V lost 5 bases, and 7 bases had no gene match. The CDR3 has 15 amino acids. The germline V gene has CDR1 SQVTM and CDR2 ANQGSEA. Here the CDR3 reads CSVTTSGGADNEQFF. Written as DNA, the CDR3 is TGCAGCGTTACGACTAGCGGGGGCGCAGACAATGAGCAGTTCTTC.

CDR3 DNA: TGTGCTAGCATAGGGGGCTATAGCAATCAGCCCCAGCATTTT. Translation gives CASIGGYSNQPQHF. This sequence joins TRBV12-5 and TRBJ1-5; 7 bases are a match to TRBD1. Germline V gene sequence: CDR1 LGHNT, CDR2 FRNRAP. V dropped 9 bases and J dropped 0; count of bases not matched to a gene: 5. The CDR3 is made up of 14 amino acids.

The sample holds one count of this clone. This chain uses TRBV15 with TRBJ1-3; 11 nucleotides line up with TRBD1. The CDR3 extends over 21 amino acids. The germline gives CDR1 LNHNV, CDR2 YYDKDF (reference sequence). V shed 2 bases and J 0 bases; nucleotides not matched to a gene: 15. The CDR3 here is CATSRNPGTGGLTFSGNTIYF. The CDR3 DNA sequence: TGTGCCACCAGCAGAAATCCCGGGACAGGGGGTTTAACTTTCTCTGGAAACACCATATATTTT. Looking up the rest from reference TRBV15 and TRBJ1-3 gives the full variable domain: DAMVIQNPRYQVTQFGKPVTLSCSQTLNHNVMYWYQQKSSQAPKLLFHYYDKDFNNEADTPDNFQSRRPNTSFCFLDIRSPGLGDTAMYLCATSRNPGTGGLTFSGNTIYFGEGSWLTVV.

This chain links TRBV27 with TRBJ2-2; no clear D. Looked up from germline, CDR1 is MNHEY and CDR2 is SMNVEV (reference sequence). The CDR3 runs to 14 residues. Trimming took off 6 bases at V and 1 base at J, with 9 bases between the two ends. The CDR3 region is CASRPNRNTGELFF. In nucleotides, the CDR3 is TGTGCCAGCAGACCGAACAGGAACACCGGGGAGCTGTTTTTT.

The V call is TRBV4-1, the J call TRBJ2-7; 9 bases match TRBD1. Germline CDR1 is MGHRA and CDR2 is YSYEKL. V gave up 4 bases and J gave up 1 base; unmatched junction bases: 23. This CDR3 comprises 21 residues. CDR3 residues: CASSPGQRTGARTSDSYEQYF. The CDR3 DNA is TGCGCCAGCAGCCCGGGGCAACGGACAGGGGCCCGGACTAGTGATTCCTACGAGCAGTACTTC.

The chain has TRBV28 and TRBJ1-2; D is unresolved. This CDR3 has 11 residues. The V gene's germline CDR1 is MDHEN and CDR2 SYDVKM. Trimming left V 5 bases short and J 2 bases short, with 3 bases between. Here the CDR3 reads CASSPNYGYTF. CDR3 DNA sequence: TGTGCCAGCAGTCCGAACTATGGCTACACCTTC.

The chain joins TRBV7-9 to TRBJ2-1; D perhaps matches TRBD1 (6 bases). Looked up from germline, CDR1 is SEHNR and CDR2 is FQNEAQ (reference sequence). The CDR3 runs 15 residues. Trimming cost V 10 bases and J 0 bases, with 16 bases left between them. CDR3 protein: CATSLGQSSYNEQFF. In DNA form, the CDR3 reads TGTGCCACCTCTCTCGGACAGAGCTCCTACAATGAGCAGTTCTTC. The variable domain in full, with the rest retrieved from reference TRBV7-9 and TRBJ2-1, is DTGVSQNPRHKITKRGQNVTFRCDPISEHNRLYWYRQTLGQGPEFLTYFQNEAQLEKSRLLSDRFSAERPKGSFSTLEIQRTEQGDSAMYLCATSLGQSSYNEQFFGPGTRLTVL.

The chain links TRBV6-4 to TRBJ2-1, with 9 bases fitting TRBD1. The CDR3 is made up of 18 amino acids. Germline V gene data show CDR1 as MRHNA and CDR2 as SNTAGT. V shed 6 bases and J 5 bases; nucleotides not matched to a gene: 17. For the CDR3, the DNA is TGTGCCAGCAGCCCGGGACAGGGAGGTGGTGGGAACGACAATGAGCAGTTCTTC. Amino acid sequence: CASSPGQGGGGNDNEQFF.

This clone appeared a single time. The chain is built from TRBV10-3 and TRBJ1-2, with D uncertain. The CDR3 has 19 residues. The ends were cut back, 4 bases at V and 0 bases at J, with 24 bases in the middle. Germline CDR1 reads ENHRY; CDR2 reads SYGVKD. The CDR3 DNA reads as TGTGCCATCAGTGCTCCCCTATTGGACGGAAATTCCGCTAACTATGGCTACACCTTC. Residues: CAISAPLLDGNSANYGYTF.

CDR3 in DNA: TGTGCCAGCAGCTTACCGCCCCGACAGGAGGCGACCCAGTACTTC. Residues: CASSLPPRQEATQYF. The chain recombines TRBV7-2 with TRBJ2-5; D perhaps matches TRBD1 (6 bases). The CDR3 consists of 15 residues. The V gene's germline CDR1 is SGHTA and CDR2 FQGNSA. V gave up 2 bases and J gave up 7 bases, with 17 bases separating them.